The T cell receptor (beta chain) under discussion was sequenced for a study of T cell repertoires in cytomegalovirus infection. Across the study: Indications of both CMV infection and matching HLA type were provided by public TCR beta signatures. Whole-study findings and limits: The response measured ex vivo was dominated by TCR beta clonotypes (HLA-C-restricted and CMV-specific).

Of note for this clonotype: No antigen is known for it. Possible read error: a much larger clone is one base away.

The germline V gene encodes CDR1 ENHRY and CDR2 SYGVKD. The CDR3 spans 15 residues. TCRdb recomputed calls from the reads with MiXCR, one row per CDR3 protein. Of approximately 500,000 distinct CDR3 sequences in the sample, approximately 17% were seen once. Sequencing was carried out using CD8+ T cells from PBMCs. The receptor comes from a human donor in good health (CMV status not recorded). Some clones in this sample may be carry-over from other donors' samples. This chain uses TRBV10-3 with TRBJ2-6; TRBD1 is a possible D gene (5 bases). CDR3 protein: CAISDSPSGANVLSF. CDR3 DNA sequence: TGTGCCATCAGTGATTCCCCATCTGGGGCCAACGTCCTGAGTTTC.